A single sample gave rise to the 16 T cell receptor beta chains below, sequenced in a study of shared clonotypes between healthy human individuals. Sequenced by immunoSEQ multiplex PCR; TCRdb stores in-frame clones only, minus some. The profile covers 2 million to 2.5 million clones, with almost 96% appearing a single time and 0.1% to 0.15% taken by the ten largest. The sequencing input was naive CD4+ T cells sorted from blood. Regarding subset: CD45RA+ positively selected. The receptors derive from a young man in good health.

V and J are TRBV19 and TRBJ2-3; 9 bases align to TRBD1. The germline V gene encodes CDR1 LNHDA and CDR2 SQIVND (reference sequence). The CDR3 has 15 amino acids. The ends lost 3 bases at V and 4 bases at J; junction bases unmatched: 5. The CDR3 region is CASSILQGAADTQYF. The CDR3 bases are TGTGCCAGTAGTATTCTACAGGGGGCAGCAGATACGCAGTATTTT.

The chain couples TRBV23-1 to TRBJ2-7, with TRBD1 matching over 9 bases. TRBV23-1 is an open reading frame whose function is uncertain. The CDR3 is 16 amino acids. Losses at the gene ends were 0 bases for V and 2 bases for J; bases not matched to a gene: 5. The CDR3 reads CASSQSVRTGAYEQYF. As DNA, the CDR3 is TGCGCCAGCAGTCAATCGGTCCGGACAGGGGCCTACGAGCAGTACTTC.

The chain links TRBV6-5 to TRBJ1-5; 9 bases are a match to TRBD1. V was clipped by 0 bases and J by 6 bases; unmatched bases: 3. Germline assignment: CDR1 MNHEY and CDR2 SVGAGI. CDR3 length: 15 amino acids. CDR3 bases: TGTGCCAGCAGTTACTCCACAGGGGGCGGTCAGCCCCAGCATTTT. Encoded protein: CASSYSTGGGQPQHF.

A word on this clone: Other DNA sequences in the same sample also yield this CDR3. The chain couples TRBV6-5 to TRBJ2-7; weak D call: TRBD2 (6 bases). CDR1 and CDR2 (germline): MNHEY, SVGAGI. The CDR3 extends over 15 amino acids. The ends were cut back, 0 bases at V and 2 bases at J, with 11 bases in the middle. Here the CDR3 DNA reads TGTGCCAGCAGTTACTCTCTGGGAGGACCCTACGAGCAGTACTTC. Protein sequence: CASSYSLGGPYEQYF.

This clone was seen only once. The rearrangement uses TRBV28 and TRBJ2-7; 7 bases map to TRBD1. There are 13 residues in the CDR3. CDR1 MDHEN and CDR2 SYDVKM come from the germline V gene. Trimming took 8 bases from V and 3 from J; bases not matched to a gene: 7. The DNA for the CDR3 is TGTGCCAGCGGCGAGGGGGCGGTCTACGAGCAGTACTTC. Translation: CASGEGAVYEQYF.

This clone showed up just once. This sequence joins TRBV7-9 and TRBJ2-5, with 10 bases fitting TRBD2. CDR3 size: 17 residues. V gave up 1 base and J gave up 2 bases; unmatched junction bases: 7. CDR1 SEHNR and CDR2 FQNEAQ come from the germline V gene (reference sequence). The CDR3: CASSLDSGLAAQETQYF. CDR3 DNA sequence: TGTGCCAGCAGCTTAGATTCAGGACTAGCGGCGCAAGAGACCCAGTACTTC.

V and J are TRBV14 and TRBJ2-1; a possible D gene is TRBD2 (6 bases). Germline V lookup: CDR1 SGHDN, CDR2 FVKESK. The CDR3 is made up of 13 amino acids. Trimming stripped 4 bases from V and 10 bases from J, with 14 bases between. The CDR3 region is CASSRRLGGEQFF. CDR3 bases: TGTGCCAGCAGCCGACGACTAGGCGGGGAGCAGTTCTTC.

The rearrangement links TRBV2 to TRBJ1-5; D unresolved. The CDR3 runs to 14 residues. The V end lost 2 bases, the J end lost 7 bases, and 12 bases lay between the germline ends. The germline CDR1 and CDR2 sequences are SNHLY and FYNNEI. The CDR3 loop is CASSELGIPQPQHF. In DNA, the CDR3 is TGTGCCAGCAGTGAACTCGGGATCCCCCAGCCCCAGCATTTT.

The chain carries TRBV10-1 and TRBJ2-7; D gene uncertain. The V gene lost 2 bases and the J gene lost 0 bases, with 8 bases spanning the gap. This CDR3 is 14 amino acids long. Germline V lookup: CDR1 WNHNN, CDR2 SYGVQD (reference sequence). In nucleotides, the CDR3 is TGCGCCAGCAGTGAGGCCAGTATCTCCTACGAGCAGTACTTC. Encoded protein: CASSEASISYEQYF.

This clone was recorded once. The CDR3 sequence: CASSAQGPASGETQYF. CDR3 nucleotide sequence: TGTGCCAGCAGCGCTCAGGGTCCAGCCTCGGGTGAGACCCAGTACTTC. The J gene is TRBJ2-5, the V gene TRBV5-4; maybe TRBD1 (5 bases). The length of the CDR3 is 16 residues. V was pared by 4 bases and J by 5 bases, with 21 bases between. Germline loops: CDR1 SGHNT, CDR2 YYREEE (reference sequence).

As concerns this clone: In the same sample, other DNA sequences code for this CDR3. The chain links TRBV7-9 to TRBJ2-7, with 7 positions matching TRBD1. Germline V gene sequence: CDR1 SEHNR, CDR2 FQNEAQ (reference sequence). V lost 0 bases, J lost 6 bases, and 2 bases stayed unmatched. There are 13 residues in the CDR3. CDR3: CASSLAGGFEQYF. The CDR3 coding sequence is TGTGCCAGCAGCTTAGCAGGGGGCTTCGAGCAGTACTTC.

This clone was picked up one time. The chain joins TRBV6-6 to TRBJ1-5; D ambiguous. Germline values: CDR1 MNHNY, CDR2 SVGAGI (reference sequence). The CDR3 runs to 14 residues. Trimming took 5 bases from V and 7 from J, leaving 15 bases between them. The CDR3 here is CASSRSVGNQPQHF. The CDR3 nucleotides read TGTGCCAGCAGTCGCAGTGTGGGGAACCAGCCCCAGCATTTT.

V usage is TRBV29-1 and J usage is TRBJ2-3; D is ambiguous. The CDR3 loop spans 12 amino acids. Trimming removed 4 bases from V and 2 bases from J, with 7 bases in between. CDR1 and CDR2 (germline): SQVTM, ANQGSEA. This CDR3 reads CSVGPATDTQYF. The CDR3 DNA follows: TGCAGCGTTGGTCCAGCCACAGATACGCAGTATTTT.

This clone was recorded only once. This rearrangement joins TRBV2 to TRBJ2-1, with D possibly being TRBD1 (5 bases). From germline, CDR1 is SNHLY and CDR2 FYNNEI. V gave up 8 bases and J gave up 10 bases, with 12 bases separating them. CDR3 length: 11 residues. The CDR3 is CASRPAGEQFF. CDR3 DNA sequence: TGTGCCAGCCGTCCCGCAGGGGAGCAGTTCTTC.

DNA for the CDR3: TGTGCCAGCAGTTACTCGCATCGTGGGGCGAGGGACGAGCAGTACTTC. Its translation: CASSYSHRGARDEQYF. The chain has TRBV6-6 and TRBJ2-7; D may correspond to TRBD1 or TRBD2 (5 bases each). With 0 bases removed from V and 5 bases from J, the gap between germline ends came to 17 bases. Germline V gene lookup returns CDR1 MNHNY and CDR2 SVGAGI (reference sequence). This CDR3 spans 16 amino acids.

The chain is built from TRBV6-1 and TRBJ2-7; D unresolved. The CDR3 has 12 residues. Germline assignment: CDR1 MNHNS and CDR2 SASEGT. V was trimmed by 11 bases and J by 6 bases, leaving 17 bases between them. The CDR3 DNA is TGTGCCCTTTCCGGACCGGTAGGCGAGCAGTACTTC. Translation: CALSGPVGEQYF.